This paragraph reports one T cell receptor (beta chain). The protocol was immunoSEQ multiplex PCR, while the TCRdb copy is restricted to in-frame clones and leaves out a portion. The top ten hold just under 0.3% of the sample, which has fewer than 80,000 clones, 91% seen once. This entry is derived from a study of T cell changes during pregnancy in multiple sclerosis. The specimen comprised CD4+ T cells from peripheral blood mononuclear cells, sampled in the third trimester of pregnancy. This receptor was identified in a female donor in good health, enrolled as a control in a pregnancy study.

CDR3 in amino acids: CASQRGSGNTIYF. CDR3 in DNA: TGTGCCTCCCAACGCGGTTCTGGAAACACCATATATTTT. The V call is TRBV19, the J call TRBJ1-3; D gene unclear. This CDR3 has 13 amino acids. The V and J ends lost 11 bases and 1 base respectively, with 12 bases between them. In germline, CDR1 is LNHDA, CDR2 SQIVND (reference sequence).